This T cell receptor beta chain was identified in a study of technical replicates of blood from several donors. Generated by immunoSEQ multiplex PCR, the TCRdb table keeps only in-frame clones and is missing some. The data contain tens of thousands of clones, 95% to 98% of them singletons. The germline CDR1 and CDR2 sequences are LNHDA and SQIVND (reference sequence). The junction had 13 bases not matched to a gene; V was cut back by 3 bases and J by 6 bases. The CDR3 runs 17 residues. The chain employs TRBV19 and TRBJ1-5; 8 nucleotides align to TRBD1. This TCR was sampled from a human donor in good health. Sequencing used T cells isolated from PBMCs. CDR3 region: CASSITQKDRAGQPQHF. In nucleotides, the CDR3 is TGTGCCAGTAGTATTACCCAAAAGGACAGGGCCGGTCAGCCCCAGCATTTT.